The 29 T cell receptor beta chains in this list originate from one sample, sequenced in a study of T cells in Graves' hyperthyroidism and ophthalmopathy. Amplification targeted TCR beta CDR3 regions from RNA transcripts. RT-PCR in the first round (using the HTBI primer set) targeted the TCR CDR3. TCRdb fed the multiplex PCR reads into MiXCR, producing one record per CDR3 protein. The repertoire holds about 580,000 distinct CDR3 sequences, with roughly 14% as singletons. The sequenced material came from blood. The source is a woman in her 30s with Graves' hyperthyroidism that later progressed to Graves' ophthalmopathy.

With regard to this clonotype: The junction and the germline gene differ at one end; a read error may be behind it. V usage is TRBV7-3 and J usage is TRBJ2-7; tentatively, D is TRBD2 (5 bases). The CDR3 is 15 amino acids. The germline gives CDR1 SGHTA, CDR2 FQGTGA. This CDR3 reads CAGSPWGVSTYEQYF. CDR3 in DNA: TGTGCCGGCAGCCCCTGGGGAGTCTCAACCTACGAGCAGTACTTC.

Ten or more counts support this clonotype. The rearrangement joins TRBV5-1 to TRBJ2-5, with D possibly being TRBD2 (6 bases). V was shortened by 0 bases and J by 2 bases, with 8 bases between the two germline ends. The CDR3 has 14 amino acids. Germline-derived CDR1 and CDR2 are SGHRS and YFSETQ. The CDR3 coding sequence is TGCGCCAGCAGCTTGGGACGGGGGCAAGAGACCCAGTACTTC. Residues: CASSLGRGQETQYF.

This clonotype was counted many times. This chain joins TRBV10-3 and TRBJ1-4; weak D call: TRBD1 (6 bases). The CDR3 spans 15 residues. V dropped 3 bases and J dropped 7 bases, with 15 bases sitting between them. Germline V lookup: CDR1 ENHRY, CDR2 SYGVKD. The CDR3 DNA follows: TGTGCCATCAGTGATCCCGGACAGATAGGTGAAAAACTGTTTTTT. Its translation is CAISDPGQIGEKLFF.

At least ten counts were recorded for this clonotype. J is TRBJ2-7 and V is TRBV9; D possibly corresponds to TRBD2 (6 bases). V lost 0 bases and J 2 bases, leaving 12 bases between the germline ends. CDR1 and CDR2 from the germline V gene are SGDLS and YYNGEE. This CDR3 contains 15 residues. In nucleotides, the CDR3 is TGTGCCAGCAGCGTAGGGGAGGTGCCTACCTACGAGCAGTACTTC. Its translation is CASSVGEVPTYEQYF.

This clonotype was counted at least ten times. The chain uses TRBV11-2 and TRBJ2-1; possibly TRBD2 for D (5 bases). The CDR3 contains 15 residues. Germline CDR1 and CDR2: SGHAT and FQNNGV. V lost 3 bases, J lost 0 bases, and 9 bases lay in between. The CDR3 DNA reads as TGTGCCAGCAGCTTGATGGGGAGCTCCTACAATGAGCAGTTCTTC. This encodes CASSLMGSSYNEQFF.

This clonotype was picked up many times. This chain joins TRBV27 and TRBJ1-1, with D unclear. Between the trimmed V and J ends, which lost 5 bases and 4 bases, there was a span of 5 bases. This CDR3 comprises 11 residues. In germline, CDR1 is MNHEY, CDR2 SMNVEV (reference sequence). The CDR3 DNA sequence: TGTGCCAGCAGTGGAGCCACTGAAGCTTTCTTT. Translation gives CASSGATEAFF.

This clonotype came up many times. The chain employs TRBV7-2 and TRBJ2-7, with TRBD2 as a possible D gene (7 bases). The CDR3 has 14 residues. Per the germline V gene, CDR1 is SGHTA and CDR2 is FQGNSA. Trimming pared 5 bases from V and 7 bases from J, leaving 18 bases between. CDR3 coding DNA: TGTGCCAGCAGCCCAGAGGAACAGGGAGGGGAGCAGTACTTC. The encoded protein is CASSPEEQGGEQYF.

This clonotype showed up just once. The J gene is TRBJ1-3, the V gene TRBV11-2, with D tentatively TRBD1 (5 bases). CDR1 SGHAT and CDR2 FQNNGV come from the germline V gene. The CDR3 loop spans 14 amino acids. The V end lost 6 bases, the J end lost 0 bases, and 9 bases lay between the germline ends. The CDR3 DNA reads as TGTGCCAGCAGACAGGTCCGCTCTGGAAACACCATATATTTT. Its protein product is CASRQVRSGNTIYF.

This clonotype occurred many times. The J gene is TRBJ1-2, the V gene TRBV10-3; the D gene is possibly TRBD1 (6 bases). The CDR3 contains 15 residues. Germline V gene data show CDR1 as ENHRY and CDR2 as SYGVKD. V shed 6 bases and J shed 0 bases, with 14 bases lying between them. Written as DNA, the CDR3 is TGTGCCATCAGGGACAGCCCAGCGGCTAACTATGGCTACACCTTC. Protein: CAIRDSPAANYGYTF.

This clonotype was found many times. This sequence joins TRBV6-1 and TRBJ1-3, with D perhaps matching TRBD1 (6 bases). The CDR3 length is 17 residues. CDR1 and CDR2 from the germline V gene are MNHNS and SASEGT. Trimming left V 4 bases short and J 8 bases short, with 24 bases between. The CDR3 DNA sequence: TGTGCCAGCAGTGGGCTACAGGGCGTAGTTCCCGGTGACACCATATATTTT. It is translated as CASSGLQGVVPGDTIYF.

V usage is TRBV14 and J usage is TRBJ1-2; 10 bases match TRBD1. After removal of 4 bases from V and 2 bases from J, the junction contained 10 bases not matched to a gene. Germline-derived CDR1 and CDR2 are SGHDN and FVKESK. This CDR3 contains 17 residues. The CDR3 DNA is TGTGCCAGCAGCCGCCGGGACAGGGGTCTATCGAACTATGGCTACACCTTC. Translated: CASSRRDRGLSNYGYTF. Supplemented by reference TRBV14 and TRBJ1-2, the full variable domain reads EAGVTQFPSHSVIEKGQTVTLRCDPISGHDNLYWYRRVMGKEIKFLLHFVKESKQDESGMPNNRFLAERTGGTYSTLKVQPAELEDSGVYFCASSRRDRGLSNYGYTFGSGTRLTVV.

This clonotype has just a few counts. The chain uses TRBV14 and TRBJ2-1; no reliable D call. The CDR3 contains 11 residues. Germline V lookup: CDR1 SGHDN, CDR2 FVKESK. With 8 bases removed from V and 13 bases from J, the gap between germline ends came to 15 bases. CDR3 loop: CASGFLGRQFF. CDR3 nucleotide sequence: TGTGCCAGCGGATTTTTGGGTAGACAGTTCTTC.

This clonotype was seen at least ten times. V usage is TRBV12-3 or TRBV12-4 and J usage is TRBJ1-1; D not resolved. V dropped 4 bases and J dropped 2 bases, with 11 bases sitting between them. The CDR3 extends over 14 amino acids. CDR3 bases: TGTGCCAGCAGTTCCACAACAGTCAACACTGAAGCTTTCTTT. As protein: CASSSTTVNTEAFF.

This clonotype has more than one count but fewer than ten. Sequence at one end of the junction differs from germline and may be a read error. V is TRBV25-1 and J is TRBJ2-1; D is ambiguous. Germline-derived CDR1 and CDR2 are MGHDK and SYGVNS. The CDR3 extends over 14 amino acids. Written as DNA, the CDR3 is TGTGCCAGCCTGGGTATTAGCTCCTACAGTGAGCAGTTCTTC. Residues: CASLGISSYSEQFF.

This clonotype was recorded a few times. The rearrangement links TRBV12-3 or TRBV12-4 to TRBJ2-1, with 16 bases fitting TRBD2. V shed 3 bases, J shed 15 bases, and the junction held 2 bases outside the gene matches. This CDR3 has 13 amino acids. The CDR3 coding sequence is TGTGCCAGCAGTTTTGGGACTAGCGGGAGGGGGTTCTTC. Translating it yields CASSFGTSGRGFF.

This clonotype came up a few times. The chain uses TRBV7-9 and TRBJ2-1; D call uncertain. The germline V and J ends were trimmed by 2 bases and 6 bases, with 8 bases remaining between them. Looked up from germline, CDR1 is SEHNR and CDR2 is FQNEAQ (reference sequence). This CDR3 region has 13 residues. The CDR3 loop is CASSLKGSNEQFF. CDR3 DNA: TGTGCCAGCAGCTTAAAGGGTTCCAATGAGCAGTTCTTC.

There are a few counts of this clonotype. The gene calls are TRBV3-1 and TRBJ2-7; 7 nucleotides align to TRBD2. The CDR3 spans 15 residues. The trim removed 0 bases at V and 6 bases at J, leaving 8 bases unmatched. Per germline, CDR1 LGHDT and CDR2 YNNKEL (reference sequence). CDR3 residues: CASSQDLGGAGEQYF. The CDR3 coding sequence is TGTGCCAGCAGCCAAGATTTGGGAGGGGCAGGCGAGCAGTACTTC.

The CDR3 here is CASSLGSGAAYEQYF. The DNA for the CDR3 is TGTGCCAGCAGCTTAGGATCAGGGGCCGCCTACGAGCAGTACTTC. This chain uses TRBV7-2 with TRBJ2-7; tentative D call: TRBD1 (6 bases). This CDR3 contains 15 residues. Germline-derived CDR1 and CDR2 are SGHTA and FQGNSA. V lost 1 base to trimming and J lost 2 bases, with 12 bases between them.

This clonotype showed up just a few times. The CDR3 region has the DNA TGTGCCAGTAGTATAAGGGGGTGGGACAATGAGCAGTTCTTC. It specifies CASSIRGWDNEQFF. J is TRBJ2-1 and V is TRBV19, with a possible D match to TRBD1 (6 bases). The CDR3 extends over 14 amino acids. Germline-derived CDR1 and CDR2 are LNHDA and SQIVND (reference sequence). Trimming removed 2 bases at V and 5 bases at J, with 10 bases between.

This clonotype was counted many times. This chain links TRBV10-3 with TRBJ1-2; D might be TRBD1 (6 bases). CDR3 length equals 13 residues. The V end lost 11 bases, the J end lost 2 bases, and 15 bases lay between the germline ends. In germline, CDR1 is ENHRY, CDR2 SYGVKD. As DNA, the CDR3 is TGTGCCTCGCTTCAGGGGTCCAACTATGGCTACACCTTC. This encodes CASLQGSNYGYTF.

The gene calls are TRBV19 and TRBJ2-7; no firm D call. The CDR3 totals 14 residues. CDR1 and CDR2 from the germline V gene are LNHDA and SQIVND (reference sequence). Trimming removed 4 bases at V and 3 bases at J, with 13 bases between. CDR3 bases: TGTGCCAGTAGTAAATCAACCGGAGTCTACGAGCAGTACTTC. Its translation: CASSKSTGVYEQYF.

In DNA form, the CDR3 reads TGTGCCACCAGTGACACCGGGACAGGGAATCAGCCCCAGTATTTT. Translating it yields CATSDTGTGNQPQYF. The rearrangement joins TRBV24-1 to TRBJ1-5; TRBD1 aligns across 9 bases. The end of the DNA aligns better with TRBJ2-3, so the J call may be wrong. The CDR3 is 15 residues long. CDR1 and CDR2 from the germline V gene are KGHDR and SFDVKD.

This clonotype was seen a handful of times. This chain links TRBV24-1 with TRBJ2-3; 8 bases fit TRBD2. The CDR3 consists of 16 residues. After removal of 3 bases from V and 4 bases from J, the junction contained 8 bases not matched to a gene. Germline V gene lookup returns CDR1 KGHDR and CDR2 SFDVKD. CDR3 nucleotide sequence: TGTGCCACCAGTGATCCTGGACTAGCCAAGGCAGATACGCAGTATTTT. Translated, it gives CATSDPGLAKADTQYF.

This clonotype has at least ten counts. CDR3 DNA sequence: TGTGCCAGCAGCGTAGGCAACGAGGGTGGGGAGACCCAGTACTTC. Residues: CASSVGNEGGETQYF. V is TRBV9 and J is TRBJ2-5; tentative D call: TRBD2 (5 bases). The CDR3 consists of 15 residues. The germline V and J ends were trimmed by 0 bases and 5 bases, with 14 bases remaining between them. Germline V gene lookup returns CDR1 SGDLS and CDR2 YYNGEE.

The table lists this clonotype with a few counts. The genes are TRBV2 and TRBJ2-2, with 8 bases identical to TRBD2. CDR1 and CDR2 from the germline V gene are SNHLY and FYNNEI. This CDR3 spans 14 amino acids. The V and J ends lost 8 bases and 1 base, in that order; junction bases with no gene match: 3. The CDR3, as DNA: TGTGCCAGCGGAGCGGGGGAGAACACCGGGGAGCTGTTTTTT. It codes for CASGAGENTGELFF.

This clonotype was detected many times. The rearrangement links TRBV28 to TRBJ2-1, with D tentatively TRBD2 (6 bases). The V gene's germline CDR1 is MDHEN and CDR2 SYDVKM. CDR3 length: 16 residues. V was shortened by 6 bases and J by 6 bases, with 21 bases between the two germline ends. The CDR3 protein is CASRPSGTQVFNEQFF. The CDR3 DNA is TGTGCCAGCAGACCTTCCGGGACTCAGGTCTTCAATGAGCAGTTCTTC.

The V call is TRBV6-5, the J call TRBJ2-1; D is ambiguous. V lost 4 bases, J lost 5 bases, and 21 bases lay in between. From germline, CDR1 is MNHEY and CDR2 SVGAGI. The CDR3 is 17 amino acids. The CDR3 region has the DNA TGTGCCAGCAGTTTAGACTCCCTTATTTCCCTAAACAATGAGCAGTTCTTC. The encoded protein is CASSLDSLISLNNEQFF.

This clonotype was counted ten times or more. This chain uses TRBV12-3 or TRBV12-4 with TRBJ1-1; the D is unclear. V dropped 0 bases and J dropped 6 bases, with 14 bases sitting between them. The CDR3 is made up of 15 amino acids. The DNA of the CDR3 is TGTGCCAGCAGTTTAGCGTTACCGGGAGAAGCTGAAGCTTTCTTT. It encodes CASSLALPGEAEAFF.

This clonotype was detected ten times or more. This sequence joins TRBV6-1 and TRBJ2-7, with D tentatively TRBD2 (5 bases). The germline V and J ends were trimmed by 5 bases and 6 bases, with 17 bases remaining between them. CDR1 is MNHNS, CDR2 SASEGT, per germline. CDR3 size: 14 residues. CDR3 protein: CASSPTAYAGEQYF. As DNA, the CDR3 is TGTGCCAGCAGTCCTACGGCGTATGCGGGCGAGCAGTACTTC.